This TCR beta chain was observed in a study of T cell changes during pregnancy in multiple sclerosis. Method: immunoSEQ multiplex PCR; TCRdb's copy keeps in-frame clones and lacks some. The sample includes under 90,000 clones, roughly 92% of them seen just once. This CDR3 has 14 residues. Trimming at V came to 0 bases and at J to 10 bases, leaving 4 bases not matched to a gene. Germline loops: CDR1 SGHAT, CDR2 FQNNGV. The chain links TRBV11-2 to TRBJ2-2; TRBD1 aligns across 8 bases. The specimen was peripheral blood, collected after pregnancy. This TCR was recovered from a female donor in good health, enrolled as a control in a pregnancy study. The chain's CDR3 is CASSLDRGHVELFF. The CDR3 DNA sequence: TGTGCCAGCAGCTTAGACAGGGGGCATGTGGAGCTGTTTTTT.